The clone carrying this TCR beta chain was recorded at least ten times. Its antigen is not known. The data originate from a study of liver allograft versus peripheral blood T cells. Study-level information: The authors compared T cell receptor repertoires in transplanted livers with those in the peripheral blood of recipients. Notes on the study in general: Differences were reported between the T cell receptor repertoires inside liver allografts and those that were detected in peripheral blood.

TCRdb independently ran MiXCR on the reads; one entry per CDR3 protein. The data contain 5,000 to 6,500 distinct CDR3 sequences, 14% of them singletons. Trimming removed 3 bases at V and 5 bases at J, with 11 bases between. The germline V gene encodes CDR1 DFQATT and CDR2 SNEGSKA (reference sequence). This CDR3 has 14 residues. The chain carries TRBV20-1 and TRBJ1-6; D is undetermined. The TCR was taken from a human patient who had a liver transplant. Some T cells may be transferred from the graft donor. The CDR3 DNA reads TGCAGTGCTAGGGGCGGTGCGAATAATTCACCCCTCCACTTT. It codes for CSARGGANNSPLHF.